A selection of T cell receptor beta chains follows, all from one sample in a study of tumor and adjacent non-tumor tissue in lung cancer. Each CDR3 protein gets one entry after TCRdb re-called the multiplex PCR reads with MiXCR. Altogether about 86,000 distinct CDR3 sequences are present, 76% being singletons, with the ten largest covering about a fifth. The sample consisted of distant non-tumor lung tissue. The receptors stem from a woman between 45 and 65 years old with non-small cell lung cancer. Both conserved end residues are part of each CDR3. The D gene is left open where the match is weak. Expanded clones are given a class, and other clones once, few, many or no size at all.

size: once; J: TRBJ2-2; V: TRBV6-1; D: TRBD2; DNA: TGTGTCAGCTGGACTAGCGTAGCCGGGGAGCTGTTTTTT; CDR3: CVSWTSVAGELFF
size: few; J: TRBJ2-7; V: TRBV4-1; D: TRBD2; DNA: TGCGCCAGCAGCCAAGAATCCCCATTGGTAGCGGGAGTTAAGGAGCAATACTTC; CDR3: CASSQESPLVAGVKEQYF
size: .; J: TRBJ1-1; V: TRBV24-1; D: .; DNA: TGTGCCACCAGTAATTTGGAGAACACTGAAGCTTTCTTT; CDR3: CATSNLENTEAFF
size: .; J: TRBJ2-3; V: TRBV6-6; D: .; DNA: TGTGCCAGCAGTTACGGTTACAGCACAGACATGCAGTATTTT; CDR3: CASSYGYSTDMQYF
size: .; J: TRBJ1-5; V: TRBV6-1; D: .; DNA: TGTGCCAGCAGAGGGTCCTCGCCTCAGCCCCAGCATTTT; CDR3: CASRGSSPQPQHF
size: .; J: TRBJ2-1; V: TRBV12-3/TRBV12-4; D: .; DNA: TGTGCCAGCAGTTCCCCGGATCGGGGATCTAATGAGCAGTTTTTC; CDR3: CASSSPDRGSNEQFF
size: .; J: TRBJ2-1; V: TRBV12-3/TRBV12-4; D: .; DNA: TGTATCAGCAGTTCCCCGGGACGGGAATCTAATGAGCAATTCTTC; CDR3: CISSSPGRESNEQFF
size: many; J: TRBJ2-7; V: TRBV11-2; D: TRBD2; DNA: TGTGCCAGCAGCTCGCTCCCGCCCACTAGCGGGAGAGGGTTC; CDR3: CASSSLPPTSGRGF
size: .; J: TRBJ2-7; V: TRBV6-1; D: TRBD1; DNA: TGTGTCAGCGGGACAGGGAGCTATGAGCAGTACTTC; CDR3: CVSGTGSYEQYF
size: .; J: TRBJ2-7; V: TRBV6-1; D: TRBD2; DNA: TGTACCAGCAGTGTGGGGAGCGGGAGGTCCTACGAGCAGTACTTC; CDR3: CTSSVGSGRSYEQYF
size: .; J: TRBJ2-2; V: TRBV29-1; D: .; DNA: TGCAGCGTTGCACATCGACTAACGAACACAGGGGAGCTGTTTTTT; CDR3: CSVAHRLTNTGELFF
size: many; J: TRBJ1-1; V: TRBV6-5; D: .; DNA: TGTGCCAGCAGTACGACCTCAGGGTCGTGGGCTTTCTTT; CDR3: CASSTTSGSWAFF
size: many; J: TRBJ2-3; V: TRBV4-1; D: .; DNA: TGCGCCAGCAGCCAGGGGCAGGCCTCGGATACGCAGTATTTT; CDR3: CASSQGQASDTQYF
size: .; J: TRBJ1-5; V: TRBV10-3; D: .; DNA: TGTGCCATCAGTAAGTCCCGGGTCGGAACGGGTGGCAATCAGCCCCAGCATTTT; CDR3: CAISKSRVGTGGNQPQHF
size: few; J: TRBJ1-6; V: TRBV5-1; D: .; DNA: TGCGCCAGCAGCTTGGCCGGGACGGTAAATTCACCCCTCCACTTT; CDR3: CASSLAGTVNSPLHF
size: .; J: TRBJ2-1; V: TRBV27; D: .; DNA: TGTGCCAGCAGTCCCACTTGGAAGGGACCACACCCCTCCTACAATGAGCAGTTCTTC; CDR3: CASSPTWKGPHPSYNEQFF
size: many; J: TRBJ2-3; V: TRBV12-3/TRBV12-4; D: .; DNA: TGTGCCAGCACATCACGGCAGGGTGGCACAGATACGCAGTATTTT; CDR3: CASTSRQGGTDTQYF
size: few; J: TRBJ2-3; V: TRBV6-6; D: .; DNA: TGTGCTAGCATTGAAGACAGTACCACAGATACACAGTATTTT; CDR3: CASIEDSTTDTQYF
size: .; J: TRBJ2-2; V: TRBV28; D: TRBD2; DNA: TGTGCCATGAGTTTAGTTAGCGGGAGTTCTTCCGGGGAGCTGTTTTTT; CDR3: CAMSLVSGSSSGELFF
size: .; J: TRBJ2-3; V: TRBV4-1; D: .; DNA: TGCGCCAGCAGCCAAGGCTACCTGGCGGAAGGGCCCACCGTACCGCCAGATACGCAGTATTTT; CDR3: CASSQGYLAEGPTVPPDTQYF
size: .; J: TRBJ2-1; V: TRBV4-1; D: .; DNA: TGCGCCAGCAGCCAAGATACGGGGTTTTGTGGAGAGCAGTTCTTC; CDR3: CASSQDTGFCGEQFF
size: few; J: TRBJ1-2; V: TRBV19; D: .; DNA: TGTGCCAGTTCCTCCCGCGACAGTACGGGTGGCTACACCTTC; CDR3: CASSSRDSTGGYTF
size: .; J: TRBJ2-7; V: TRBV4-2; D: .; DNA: TGTGCCAGCAGCCACGCACTAGAGGCAGTCCCCTACGAGAAGTACTTC; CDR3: CASSHALEAVPYEKYF
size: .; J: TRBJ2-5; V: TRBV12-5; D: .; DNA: TGTGTTAGTGACCCCGGCGCACACTCCCAAGAGACCCAGTACTTC; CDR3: CVSDPGAHSQETQYF
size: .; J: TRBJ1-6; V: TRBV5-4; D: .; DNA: TGTGGCAGGAGCTTGTTAGGAGCTCGAAAGAATTCACCCCTCCACTTT; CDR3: CGRSLLGARKNSPLHF
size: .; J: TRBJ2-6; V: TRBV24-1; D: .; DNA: TGTGCCGCCAGTGACCCTTCCTTAGGAGACTCTGGGGCCAACGTTCTGACTTTC; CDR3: CAASDPSLGDSGANVLTF
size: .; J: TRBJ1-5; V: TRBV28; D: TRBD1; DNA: TGTGCCGGCAGTCCGAGGTGCAGGGGGAATCAGCCCCATCATTTT; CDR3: CAGSPRCRGNQPHHF
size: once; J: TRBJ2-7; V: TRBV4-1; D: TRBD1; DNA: TGCTCCATCAGCCCCGGGACAGGGGGCTCCTACGAGCAGTACTTC; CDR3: CSISPGTGGSYEQYF
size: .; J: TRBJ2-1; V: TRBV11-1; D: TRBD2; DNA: TGTGCCAGCAGCTTAGAGGGAGCTAGCGGACCGTCCTTCAGCGAGCAGTTCTTC; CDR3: CASSLEGASGPSFSEQFF
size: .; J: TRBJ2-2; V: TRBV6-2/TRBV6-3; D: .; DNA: TGTGCCAGCAGGGCCCCATCCTACACCGGGGGGCTGTTTTTT; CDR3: CASRAPSYTGGLFF
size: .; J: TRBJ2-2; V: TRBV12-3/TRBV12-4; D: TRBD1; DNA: TGTGCCAGCAGGTCCCCACAGGGGGCGAACAGCGGGGTGCTGTTTTTT; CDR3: CASRSPQGANSGVLFF
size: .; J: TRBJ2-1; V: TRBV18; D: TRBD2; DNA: TGTGCCAGCTCACCTCCCCTAGCGGGAGTAAATGAGCAGTTCTTC; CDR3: CASSPPLAGVNEQFF
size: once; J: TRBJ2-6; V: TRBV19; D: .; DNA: TGTGCCAGTAGTACCCGAGGACTAACGGTAAACTCTGGGGCCAACGTCCTGACTTTC; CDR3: CASSTRGLTVNSGANVLTF
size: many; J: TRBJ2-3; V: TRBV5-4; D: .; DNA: TGTGCCAGCAGCTTGAACAGGATCACAGATACGCAGTATTTT; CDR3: CASSLNRITDTQYF
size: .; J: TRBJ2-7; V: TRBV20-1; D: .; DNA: TGCGGTGCCAGGCTAGCGCAGAGCTCCTACGAGCAGTACTTC; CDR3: CGARLAQSSYEQYF
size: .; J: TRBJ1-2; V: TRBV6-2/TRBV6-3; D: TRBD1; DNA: TGTGCCAGCAGGGACAGGGAGCGTGACGCATATGGCTACACCTTC; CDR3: CASRDRERDAYGYTF
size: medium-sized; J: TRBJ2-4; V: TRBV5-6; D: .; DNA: TGTGCCAGCGGGCTAGCCAAAAACATTCAGTACTTC; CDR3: CASGLAKNIQYF
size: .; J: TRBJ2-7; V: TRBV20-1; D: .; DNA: TGCATTGCTAGAGCTCGGGACCTCTACGAGCAGTACTTC; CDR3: CIARARDLYEQYF
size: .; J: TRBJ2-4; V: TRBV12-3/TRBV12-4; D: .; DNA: TGTGCCAGCGCTTTGCGGCAGGGTTCGAACATTCAGTACTTC; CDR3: CASALRQGSNIQYF